This T cell receptor beta chain was identified in a study of blood T cell repertoires in COVID-19. The overall study: PBMCs, B-cell-depleted T cells, or T cells were the source of the cDNA or gDNA that made up the material.

Authors' methods: Cell counts per sample came from amplifying reference gene primers. Clones were sequenced by immunoSEQ multiplex PCR, and TCRdb holds only the in-frame ones, with some missing. That table furnishes V, J and clone size, whereas the DNA furnished D and trimming. The sample lists roughly 71,000 clones, 86% occurring once. CDR1 is SGHVS and CDR2 is FNYEAQ in the germline V gene. Trimming cost V 4 bases and J 0 bases, with 16 bases left between them. CDR3 length equals 17 residues. The rearrangement links TRBV7-6 to TRBJ1-3, with D maybe TRBD1 (6 bases). This clonotype was obtained from a man aged 25-45 years with acute or convalescent COVID-19. Input material: peripheral blood. The CDR3 here is CASSYRLQGYSGNTIYF. The CDR3, as DNA: TGTGCCAGCAGCTACCGCTTACAGGGTTACTCTGGAAACACCATATATTTT.